This TCR beta chain was retrieved from a study of blood T cell repertoires in COVID-19. In the study overall: PBMCs, B-cell-depleted T cells, or T cells were the source of the cDNA or gDNA that made up the material.

Authors' methods: The assay estimated nucleated cells by amplifying reference gene primers. Method: immunoSEQ multiplex PCR; TCRdb's copy keeps in-frame clones and lacks some. The V and J calls and clone size are taken from that table; D and trimming were inferred from the DNA. The sample gives about 350,000 clones, 85% to 90% of which show up once; over 0.9% is in the top ten. This clone has more than one count but fewer than ten. Participant ages covered about 18 to 100 years across 24 US areas. Shortly before study entry, within 2 weeks, exposed participants had met a COVID-19 case. Germline-derived CDR1 and CDR2 are MGHRA and YSYEKL. This CDR3 is built from 14 residues. Trimming stripped 1 base from V and 4 bases from J, with 8 bases between.

Material: PBMCs or T cells enriched from blood (not recorded which). J is TRBJ1-5 and V is TRBV4-1; D remains unclear. The receptor was derived from a young woman who had been exposed to COVID-19. CDR3 residues: CASSQGEQNQPQHF. The CDR3 nucleotides are TGCGCCAGCAGCCAAGGGGAGCAGAATCAGCCCCAGCATTTT.